The TCR beta chain under discussion was sequenced for a study of T cell repertoires in cytomegalovirus infection. The overall study: Alongside well-studied HLA-B-restricted CMV epitopes, recently identified HLA-C-restricted CMV epitopes were also used. Public TCR beta signatures provided an indication of both CMV infection and a matching HLA type.

As concerns this clonotype: Its specificity is unknown.

Points from the study as a whole: The ex vivo response showed dominance by HLA-C-restricted CMV-specific TCR beta clonotypes. Accumulated public TCR beta family frequency recognized individuals carrying CMV together with the relevant HLA.

The V end lost 5 bases, the J end lost 10 bases, and 12 bases lay between the germline ends. The CDR3 totals 12 residues. MiXCR, run by TCRdb on the reads, gives a single entry per CDR3 protein. There are 300,000 to 400,000 distinct CDR3 sequences in the sample; 20% to 25% occur only once, and 13% lies in the top ten. The origin of this receptor is a human donor in good health (CMV status not recorded). Some clones in this sample may be carry-over from other donors' samples. V and J are TRBV12-3 or TRBV12-4 and TRBJ2-1; D is unresolved. This sample comprised cultured PBMCs, obtained from culture after CMV antigen stimulation. CDR3 protein: CASSSVAEEQFF. DNA of the CDR3: TGTGCCAGCAGTAGCGTTGCGGAGGAGCAGTTCTTC.